This T cell receptor (beta chain) was sequenced in a study of radiotherapy plus CTLA-4 blockade in lung cancer. Study-wide context: For about 18% of patients, objective responses occurred, and about 33% had disease control.

Regarding this clone: Its antigen is still unknown.

This CDR3 is 16 amino acids long. Germline CDR1 is MDHEN and CDR2 is SYDVKM. Deletions cut 6 bases from V and 4 bases from J, with 20 bases between. Clones were sequenced by immunoSEQ multiplex PCR, and TCRdb holds only the in-frame ones, with some missing. This sample carries around 77,000 clones, 74% of them seen once, and the ten largest clones take more than 9%. Whole-study findings and limits: Strongest reported response predictors: early blood clone changes and post-radiation interferon-beta. TCR clones originating in tumors grew in number in blood after radiotherapy plus ipilimumab.

The sequence came from a human donor with non-small cell lung cancer whose response to radiotherapy plus ipilimumab could not be evaluated. The V call is TRBV28, the J call TRBJ2-3; maybe TRBD1 (6 bases). Sample: peripheral blood, taken from a patient treated with radiotherapy plus ipilimumab. This chain's CDR3 is CASRDSGRGGADTQYF. For the CDR3, the DNA is TGTGCCAGCAGGGATTCCGGCAGGGGTGGCGCAGATACGCAGTATTTT.